This T cell receptor beta chain stems from a study of Graves' ophthalmopathy and Graves' hyperthyroidism. TCR beta CDR3 amplification used RNA transcripts. An opening RT-PCR round employed HTBI primers and preceded a second-round multiplex PCR. TCRdb reprocessed the multiplex PCR reads via MiXCR and lists one record per CDR3 protein. Of 650,000 to 800,000 distinct CDR3 sequences listed, 35% to 45% were seen once; the top ten hold 3% to 4%. The CDR3 spans 12 residues. Looked up from germline, CDR1 is SEHNR and CDR2 is FQNEAQ (reference sequence). V lost 3 bases, J lost 8 bases, and 8 bases lay in between. This clonotype occurred many times. The antigen is unknown. Ophthalmopathy in the donors was of moderate-to-severe activity, with CAS ≥3, NOSPECS ≥4 and duration under 3 months. Study observations and caveats: Clonotypes were expanded in thyroid at above 0.001 frequency, and most also appeared in blood.

The sequenced sample consisted of peripheral blood. The source of this sequence is an adult man with Graves' ophthalmopathy. The chain couples TRBV7-9 to TRBJ1-5; D possibly corresponds to TRBD1 (5 bases). The CDR3 protein is CASSFSDKPQHF. The CDR3 DNA reads TGTGCCAGCAGCTTTTCGGACAAGCCCCAGCATTTT.